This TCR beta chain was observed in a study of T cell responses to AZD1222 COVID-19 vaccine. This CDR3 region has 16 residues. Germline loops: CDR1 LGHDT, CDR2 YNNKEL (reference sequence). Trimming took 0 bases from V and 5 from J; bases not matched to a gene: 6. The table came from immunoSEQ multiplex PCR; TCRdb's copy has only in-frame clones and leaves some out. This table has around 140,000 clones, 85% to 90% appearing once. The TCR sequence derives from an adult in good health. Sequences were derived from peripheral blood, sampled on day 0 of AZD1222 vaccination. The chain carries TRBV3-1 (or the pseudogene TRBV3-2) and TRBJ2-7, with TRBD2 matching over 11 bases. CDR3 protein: CASSQDKLAGADEQYF. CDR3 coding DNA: TGTGCCAGCAGCCAAGATAAACTAGCGGGAGCCGACGAGCAGTACTTC.